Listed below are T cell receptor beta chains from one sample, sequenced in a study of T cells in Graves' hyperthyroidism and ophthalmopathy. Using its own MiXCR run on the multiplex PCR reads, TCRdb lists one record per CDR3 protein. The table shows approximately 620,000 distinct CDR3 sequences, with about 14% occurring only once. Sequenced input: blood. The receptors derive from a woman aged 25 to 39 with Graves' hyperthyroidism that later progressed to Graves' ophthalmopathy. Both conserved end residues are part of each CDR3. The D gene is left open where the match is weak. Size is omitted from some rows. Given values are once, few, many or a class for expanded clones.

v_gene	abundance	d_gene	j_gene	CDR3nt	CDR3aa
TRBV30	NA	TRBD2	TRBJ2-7	TGTGCCTGGAGTGGACTAGCGGCCTACGAGCAGTACTTC	CAWSGLAAYEQYF
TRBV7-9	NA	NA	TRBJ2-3	TGCGCCAGCAGCCAAGTCGGCTTAAGTACAGATACGCAGTATTTT	CASSQVGLSTDTQYF
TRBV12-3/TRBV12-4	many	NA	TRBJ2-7	TGTGCCAGCAGCCTGGGCTTGCAGGACTACGAGCAGTACTTC	CASSLGLQDYEQYF
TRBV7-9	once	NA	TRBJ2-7	TGTGCCAGCAGCTTTAGTCGGGACGAGCAGTACTTC	CASSFSRDEQYF
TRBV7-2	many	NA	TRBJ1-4	TGTGCCAGCAGCTTATGGCCAACTAATGAAAAACTGTTTTTT	CASSLWPTNEKLFF
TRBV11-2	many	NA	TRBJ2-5	TGTGCCAGCAGCTTACACCCGCTAGCCCACGAGGAGACCCAGTACTTC	CASSLHPLAHEETQYF
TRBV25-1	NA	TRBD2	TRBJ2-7	TGTGCCAGCAGTGATCGCGGGAGGCCCCTCGGCGAGCAGTGCTTC	CASSDRGRPLGEQCF
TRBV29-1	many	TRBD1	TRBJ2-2	TGCAGCGTGGGACAGGGTGGGAACACCGGGGAGCTGTTTTTT	CSVGQGGNTGELFF
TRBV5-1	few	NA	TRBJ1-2	TGCGCCAGCAGCTTGGTGAAGGCCGGTGGCTACACCTTC	CASSLVKAGGYTF
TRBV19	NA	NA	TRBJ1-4	TGTGCCAGTGGGGGACTTCTTGAACTGTTTTTT	CASGGLLELFF
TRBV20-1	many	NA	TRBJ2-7	TGCAGTGCTTCCCGGGCCGAAAGATACGAGCAGTACTTC	CSASRAERYEQYF
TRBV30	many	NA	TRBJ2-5	TGTGCCTCCAAATTTCATTGGGACCGGGAGACCCAGTACTTC	CASKFHWDRETQYF
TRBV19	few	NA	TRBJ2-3	TGTGCCAGTGACGCAGGGTTTAAAATCAGTGCAGATACGCAGTATTTT	CASDAGFKISADTQYF
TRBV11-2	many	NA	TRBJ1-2	TGTGCCAGCAGCTTACGGTGGGACGGGTATGGCTACACCTTC	CASSLRWDGYGYTF
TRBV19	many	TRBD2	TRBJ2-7	TGTGCCAGTGGACTAGCGGGAGAGGGAGAGCAGTACTTC	CASGLAGEGEQYF
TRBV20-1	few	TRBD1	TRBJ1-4	TGCAGTGCTGGACAGGGGGCAACTAATGAAAAACTGTTTTTT	CSAGQGATNEKLFF
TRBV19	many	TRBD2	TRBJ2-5	TGTGCCAGTAGTATTCAGGGAGGGAGAGAGACCCAGTACTTC	CASSIQGGRETQYF
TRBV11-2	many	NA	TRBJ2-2	TGTGCCAGCAGCGTCTCGGGACTGAACACCGGGGAGCTGTTTTTT	CASSVSGLNTGELFF
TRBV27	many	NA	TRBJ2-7	TGTGCCAGCAGTTTAGTAGGTGTGGTTAGCGAGGGCCACGAGCAGTACTTC	CASSLVGVVSEGHEQYF
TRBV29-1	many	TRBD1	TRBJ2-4	TGCAGCGTGGCCGGGACAGGCAAAAACATTCAGTACTTC	CSVAGTGKNIQYF
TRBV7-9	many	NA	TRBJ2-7	TGTGCCAGCAGTCACGGGATCTACGAGCAGTACTTC	CASSHGIYEQYF
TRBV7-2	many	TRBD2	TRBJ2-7	TGTGCCAGCAGCCCCCAGCGGGGGCGCGGAAACGAGCAGTACTTC	CASSPQRGRGNEQYF
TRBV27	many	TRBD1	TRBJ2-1	TGTGCCAGCAGTTTAAGGCAGGGGGCTAGGAATGAGCAGTTCTTC	CASSLRQGARNEQFF
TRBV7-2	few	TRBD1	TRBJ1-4	TGTGCCAGCAGCTCCCCCGGGACAGGGGGCGCCCAACTGTTTTTT	CASSSPGTGGAQLFF
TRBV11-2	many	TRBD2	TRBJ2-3	TGTGCCAGCAGCCCAGTAGCGGGAACTCCAGATACGCAGTATTTT	CASSPVAGTPDTQYF
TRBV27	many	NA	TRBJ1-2	TGTGCCAGCAGTTTAATTCCGAGGACAGCGGAGAAAGACTATGGCTACACCTTC	CASSLIPRTAEKDYGYTF
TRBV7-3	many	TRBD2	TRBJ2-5	TGTGCCAGCAGCAAAGCCGGGACTAGCGGCCAAGAGACCCAGTACTTC	CASSKAGTSGQETQYF
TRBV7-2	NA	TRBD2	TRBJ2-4	TGTGCCAGCAGCGCACGCCTAGCGGGGGTAGCCAAAAACATTCAGTACTTC	CASSARLAGVAKNIQYF
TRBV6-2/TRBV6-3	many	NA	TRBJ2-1	TGTGCCAGCAGTTACTCGTGGGCTCCCGGTGAGCAGTTCTTC	CASSYSWAPGEQFF
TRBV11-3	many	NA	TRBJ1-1	TGTGCCAGCAGCTTATTAGCTCACGGATACACTGAAGCTTTCTTT	CASSLLAHGYTEAFF
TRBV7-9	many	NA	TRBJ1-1	TGTGCCAGCAGCATTAAGGTCCCATTCGCTGAAGCTTTCTTT	CASSIKVPFAEAFF
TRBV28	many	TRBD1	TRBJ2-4	TGTGCCAGCAGACGCCGGGACAGGGGATTCATTCAGTACTTC	CASRRRDRGFIQYF
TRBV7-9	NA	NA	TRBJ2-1	TGTGCCAGCAGCTTTACAGAAGACAATGAGCAGTTCTTC	CASSFTEDNEQFF
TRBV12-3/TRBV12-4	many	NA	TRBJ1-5	TGTGCCAGCTCCTCTGAAGGAAAGCCCCAGCATTTT	CASSSEGKPQHF
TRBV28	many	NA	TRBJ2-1	TGTGCCAGCAGACCCCTAGCGCTTCGGGGTGAGCAGTTCTTC	CASRPLALRGEQFF
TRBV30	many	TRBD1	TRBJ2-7	TGTGCCTGGAGGAAGTCCGGGACAGCTATCTACGAGCAGTACTTC	CAWRKSGTAIYEQYF
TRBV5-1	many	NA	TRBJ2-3	TGCGCCAGCAGATCTACGGTGGGGGATACGCAGTATTTT	CASRSTVGDTQYF
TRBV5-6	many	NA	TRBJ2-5	TGTGCCAGCAGCTTGGGGGGGAGGTGGCAAGAGACCCAGTACTTC	CASSLGGRWQETQYF
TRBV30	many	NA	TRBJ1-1	TGTGCCTGGAGGGATGGGCCCCGGGGCGCTGAAGCTTTCTTT	CAWRDGPRGAEAFF
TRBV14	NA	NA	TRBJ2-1	TGTGCCAGCAGCCAAGCTTTAGGCCCCTGGGCCAATGAGCAGTTCTTC	CASSQALGPWANEQFF
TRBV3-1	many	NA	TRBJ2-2	TGTGCCAGCAGCCTCGCTGGCGCGTACTCTCACACCGGGGAGCTGTTTTTT	CASSLAGAYSHTGELFF
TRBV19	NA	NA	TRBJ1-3	TGTGCCAGTAGTATTCGGGAGACACCTGAAAACACCATATATTTT	CASSIRETPENTIYF
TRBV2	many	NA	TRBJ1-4	TGTGCCAGCAGTGAAAATGGAAATAATGAAAAACTGTTTTTT	CASSENGNNEKLFF
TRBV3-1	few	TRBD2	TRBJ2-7	TGTGCCAGCAGCCCTCCAAATTGGGGTGGACTAGCAACCTACGAGCAGTACTTC	CASSPPNWGGLATYEQYF
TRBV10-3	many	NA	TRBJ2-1	TGTGCCATCAGTGCGAGGGTCGCGGGAACCTCGAGCTCCTACAATGAGCAGTTCTTC	CAISARVAGTSSSYNEQFF
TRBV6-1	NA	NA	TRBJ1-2	TGTGCCAGCAGTGCCATTCTTAACTATGGCTACACCTTC	CASSAILNYGYTF
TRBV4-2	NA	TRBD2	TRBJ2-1	TGTGCCAGCAGCCAAGATAAGGGACTAGCCTACCAAAATGAGCAGTTCTTC	CASSQDKGLAYQNEQFF